Following are 4 T cell receptor beta chains from one sample sequenced in a study of blood T cells in healthy people across ages. A second PCR of 7 to 11 cycles used a sample-barcoded 5' primer and a J-beta primer mix. From the 5' RACE reads, TCRdb called clonotypes with MiXCR, one entry per CDR3 protein. The repertoire holds 1.8 million or so distinct CDR3 sequences, with about 39% as singletons. Input material: blood. The receptors stem from a human donor in good health.

The gene calls are TRBV5-1 and TRBJ2-2, with TRBD1 matching over 9 bases. This CDR3 has 18 amino acids. CDR1 is SGHRS, CDR2 YFSETQ, per germline. Losses at the gene ends were 0 bases for V and 3 bases for J; bases not matched to a gene: 9. The CDR3 protein is CASSLVSRTGADTGELFF. The CDR3 DNA is TGCGCCAGCAGCTTGGTTTCTCGGACAGGGGCGGACACCGGGGAGCTGTTTTTT.

A single count supports this clonotype. The rearrangement links TRBV6-6 to TRBJ2-7; 8 nucleotides agree with TRBD2. This CDR3 comprises 15 residues. Per germline, CDR1 MNHNY and CDR2 SVGAGI (reference sequence). V lost 6 bases, J lost 4 bases, and 11 bases stayed unmatched. The CDR3 coding sequence is TGTGCCAGCAGGCGCTCCGCGGGGGGCGGGTACGAGCAGTACTTC. As protein: CASRRSAGGGYEQYF.

This chain connects TRBV7-9 to TRBJ1-4, with 8 bases lining up with TRBD1. Germline loops: CDR1 SEHNR, CDR2 FQNEAQ (reference sequence). The V gene end was trimmed by 1 base and the J gene end by 11 bases; junction bases not matched to a gene: 6. The CDR3 runs 14 residues. CDR3 sequence reads: CASSLDDRGVKLFF. CDR3 in DNA: TGTGCCAGCAGCTTAGACGACAGGGGTGTGAAACTGTTTTTT.

The chain uses TRBV12-3 or TRBV12-4 and TRBJ1-2; 10 positions match TRBD1. V lost 1 base and J lost 6; bases outside the gene matches: 5. The CDR3 runs 15 residues. CDR3 in DNA: TGTGCCAGCAGTTTAGTGGGACAGGGGATGGATGGCTACACCTTC. As protein: CASSLVGQGMDGYTF.